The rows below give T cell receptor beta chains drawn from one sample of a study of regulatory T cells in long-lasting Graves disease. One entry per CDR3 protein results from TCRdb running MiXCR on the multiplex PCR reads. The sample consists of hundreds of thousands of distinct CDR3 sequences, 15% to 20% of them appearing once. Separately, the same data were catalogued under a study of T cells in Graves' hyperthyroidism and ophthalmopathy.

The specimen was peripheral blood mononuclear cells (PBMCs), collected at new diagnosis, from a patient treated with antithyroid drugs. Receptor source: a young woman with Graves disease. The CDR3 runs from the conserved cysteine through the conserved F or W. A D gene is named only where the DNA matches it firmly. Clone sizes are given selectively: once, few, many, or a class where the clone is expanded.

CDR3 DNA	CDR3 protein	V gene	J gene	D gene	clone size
TGTGCCAGCACCCGAGGGGGCCCCTACGAGCAGTACTTC	CASTRGGPYEQYF	TRBV7-9	TRBJ2-7	TRBD1	many
TGTGCCACCAGTAGAGCGGGACCCACAGATACGCAGTATTTT	CATSRAGPTDTQYF	TRBV24-1	TRBJ2-3	TRBD2	.
TGTGCCAGTAGTAGCGGGAGGGCCCTCGTAGATAATGAGCAGTTCTTC	CASSSGRALVDNEQFF	TRBV19	TRBJ2-1	TRBD2	.
TGTGCCAGCAAAGGGATCGCGAACACCGGGGAGCTGTTTTTT	CASKGIANTGELFF	TRBV7-2	TRBJ2-2	.	many
TGTGCCAGCAGGTCGCCTCCGACTGAAGCTTTCTTT	CASRSPPTEAFF	TRBV28	TRBJ1-1	.	many
TGTGCCAGCAGTTTCGAGATTTCGGATTCACCCCTCCACTTT	CASSFEISDSPLHF	TRBV6-2/TRBV6-3	TRBJ1-6	.	.
TGCAGTGCTAGAGATCTAGGAACAGGGGTATTGAGCACTGAAGCTTTCTTT	CSARDLGTGVLSTEAFF	TRBV20-1	TRBJ1-1	TRBD1	few
TGTGCCACCAGCAGAGAGGGGTACAATGAGCAGTTCTTC	CATSREGYNEQFF	TRBV15	TRBJ2-1	.	many
TGTGCCAGCAGTTTGTTTCGGGAGAGGAATCAGTACTTC	CASSLFRERNQYF	TRBV28	TRBJ2-4	.	many
TGTGCCAGCAGTAAGACAGGGACTAGCACAGATACGCAGTATTTT	CASSKTGTSTDTQYF	TRBV6-1	TRBJ2-3	.	few
TGTGCCAGCTCACCATCTTTGGCAGCGGAAAACACCATATATTTT	CASSPSLAAENTIYF	TRBV18	TRBJ1-3	.	many
TGTGCCAGCAGCTTAGGCGAAGTTGGCTACACCTTC	CASSLGEVGYTF	TRBV5-4	TRBJ1-2	.	.
TGCAGCATCGGGACTAGCGGTAGCGTGGAGACCCAGTACTTC	CSIGTSGSVETQYF	TRBV29-1	TRBJ2-5	TRBD2	.
TGTGCCAGCTCACCAGTACAGGGAGGATCTGGAAACACCATATATTTT	CASSPVQGGSGNTIYF	TRBV18	TRBJ1-3	.	.
TGCAGCGTTCGGGCCCCTACTAGCGGGAGTAGGGGGGCCAACGTCCTGACTTTC	CSVRAPTSGSRGANVLTF	TRBV29-1	TRBJ2-6	TRBD2	few
TGTGCCAGCAGCCGGCGACAAGGGGCCGGTGAAAAACTGTTTTTT	CASSRRQGAGEKLFF	TRBV14	TRBJ1-4	.	.
TGTGCCACCAGTGAAAGGGACAGCTCCGCCAAAAACATTCAGTACTTC	CATSERDSSAKNIQYF	TRBV24-1	TRBJ2-4	TRBD1	few
TGTGCCAGCAGCCAACTCCCCTCTAGCGGGAGATTCAATGAGCAGTTCTTC	CASSQLPSSGRFNEQFF	TRBV3-1	TRBJ2-1	TRBD2	few
TGTGCCAGCTCACCACGGGGAGAGGTTGAAAAACTGTTTTTT	CASSPRGEVEKLFF	TRBV18	TRBJ1-4	.	.
TGTGCCAGCAGCCAAGGAGGGACAGGGGCCGTATACGAGCAGTACTTC	CASSQGGTGAVYEQYF	TRBV3-1	TRBJ2-7	TRBD1	few